This record covers a single T cell receptor (beta chain). Its antigen is as yet unknown. This specimen comes from a study of cytomegalovirus exposure and HLA in healthy donors. Study-wide results and caveats: Cytomegalovirus-associated status was assigned to some 180 TCR beta chains. A few V segments could not be told apart, such as TRBV6-2 and TRBV6-3, and were left out.

V was shortened by 7 bases and J by 5 bases, with 20 bases between the two germline ends. Germline V gene sequence: CDR1 SGHVS, CDR2 FQNEAQ. This CDR3 contains 15 residues. 13 Jbeta primers and 60 Vbeta primers were used for the PCR. Profiling relied on immunoSEQ multiplex PCR, and the TCRdb table lists in-frame clones only, not all of them. The sample has under 250,000 clones, about 85% seen once. Sequenced material: PBMCs. The origin of this receptor is a human donor in good health. The chain links TRBV7-8 to TRBJ2-5; tentative D call: TRBD2 (6 bases). The CDR3 DNA reads TGTGCCAGCATCCCAAGCGCGGGACTCTTGGAGACCCAGTACTTC. Its translation: CASIPSAGLLETQYF.